These 18 T cell receptor beta chains share one sample of origin, sequenced in a study of shared clonotypes between healthy human individuals. TCRdb's copy holds only in-frame clones and misses some; the assay was immunoSEQ multiplex PCR. The sample records approximately 1,500,000 clones, 98% being singletons. Sequencing was carried out using naive CD4+ T cells sorted from blood. Regarding subset: CD45RA+ positively selected. The source is a man aged 30 to 45 in good health.

The CDR3 bases are TGTGCCAGCAGTTCCAGACAGGGATGGAATGAGCAGTTCTTC. Translated, it gives CASSSRQGWNEQFF. This chain links TRBV28 with TRBJ2-1; the match to TRBD1 covers 7 bases. Germline V lookup: CDR1 MDHEN, CDR2 SYDVKM. V shed 4 bases, J shed 7 bases, and the junction held 7 bases outside the gene matches. This CDR3 comprises 14 residues.

The rearrangement joins TRBV6-6 to TRBJ1-3, with no clear D. The germline V gene encodes CDR1 MNHNY and CDR2 SVGAGI (reference sequence). V lost 6 bases and J 2 bases, leaving 11 bases between the germline ends. CDR3 size: 14 residues. The CDR3 bases are TGTGCCAGCAGCTTGCCGGGCGCTGGAAACACCATATATTTT. This codes for CASSLPGAGNTIYF.

This chain uses TRBV19 with TRBJ2-1; no definite D call. The V gene's germline CDR1 is LNHDA and CDR2 SQIVND (reference sequence). The V end was cut by 2 bases, the J end by 0 bases, with 8 bases between. The CDR3 totals 15 residues. The CDR3 DNA reads TGTGCCAGTAGTATAACGAGCATCTCCTACAATGAGCAGTTCTTC. Translation: CASSITSISYNEQFF.

The V call is TRBV11-2, the J call TRBJ1-1; 9 bases are shared with TRBD1. Losses at the gene ends were 5 bases for V and 4 bases for J; bases not matched to a gene: 5. Germline lookup yields CDR1 SGHAT and CDR2 FQNNGV. The CDR3 is made up of 14 amino acids. CDR3 in DNA: TGTGCCAGCAGCCCACAGACAGGGGGCACTGAAGCTTTCTTT. It encodes CASSPQTGGTEAFF.

A remark on this clone: In the same sample, other DNA sequences code for this CDR3. The V call is TRBV5-1, the J call TRBJ1-2, with TRBD1 matching over 9 bases. Germline lookup yields CDR1 SGHRS and CDR2 YFSETQ. CDR3 length: 13 residues. J was trimmed by 5 bases and V by 4 bases; bases with no gene match: 3. In DNA form, the CDR3 reads TGCGCCAGCAGCCCGGGGACAGGGTATGGCTACACCTTC. Amino acids: CASSPGTGYGYTF. The full variable domain, with the rest looked up from reference TRBV5-1 and TRBJ1-2, is KAGVTQTPRYLIKTRGQQVTLSCSPISGHRSVSWYQQTPGQGLQFLFEYFSETQRNKGNFPGRFSGRQFSNSRSEMNVSTLELGDSALYLCASSPGTGYGYTFGSGTRLTVV.

There are a few counts of this clone. The chain joins TRBV28 to TRBJ1-1, with D maybe TRBD1 (6 bases). V lost 1 base and J 2 bases, leaving 14 bases between the germline ends. The germline V gene encodes CDR1 MDHEN and CDR2 SYDVKM. The CDR3 loop spans 16 amino acids. The CDR3 region is CASSLSPGTLNTEAFF. The CDR3 region has the DNA TGTGCCAGCAGTTTATCTCCCGGGACACTCAACACTGAAGCTTTCTTT.

The sample holds one count of this clone. This specimen includes other DNA sequences encoding the same CDR3. The chain is built from TRBV2 and TRBJ1-2, with 7 nucleotides matching TRBD1. Trimming at V came to 5 bases and at J to 4 bases, leaving 4 bases not matched to a gene. The CDR3 is 13 residues long. The germline V gene encodes CDR1 SNHLY and CDR2 FYNNEI. The CDR3 coding sequence is TGTGCCAGCAGTCCTCAGGGGGGCTATGGCTACACCTTC. Protein sequence: CASSPQGGYGYTF.

The rearrangement uses TRBV5-1 and TRBJ1-2; TRBD1 agrees at 7 bases. The V segment lost 4 bases and the J segment 10 bases; nucleotides outside the gene matches: 7. The germline V gene has CDR1 SGHRS and CDR2 YFSETQ. This CDR3 has 12 amino acids. CDR3 DNA: TGCGCCAGCAGCGAACGACAGGGTATCTACACCTTC. This codes for CASSERQGIYTF.

In the case of this clone: Other DNA variants within this sample encode the same CDR3. The chain couples TRBV19 to TRBJ2-5; 7 bases map to TRBD2. CDR3 length equals 15 residues. V trimming: 3 bases; J trimming: 4 bases; junction bases outside the gene matches: 8. Germline CDR1 LNHDA, CDR2 SQIVND (reference sequence). This CDR3 is CASSIGGRGRETQYF. CDR3 DNA sequence: TGTGCCAGTAGTATCGGCGGGAGAGGAAGAGAGACCCAGTACTTC.

The genes are TRBV7-3 and TRBJ2-1, with 9 bases aligning to TRBD2. Unmatched junction bases numbered 7, after V lost 6 bases and J lost 7 bases. Germline CDR1 reads SGHTA; CDR2 reads FQGTGA. The CDR3 is made up of 14 amino acids. The CDR3 here is CASSHDSGSNEQFF. CDR3 sequence (DNA): TGTGCCAGCAGTCACGATAGCGGGAGTAATGAGCAGTTCTTC.

Turning to this clone: The same CDR3 can be traced to other DNA sequences in this sample. V and J are TRBV19 and TRBJ1-5; 10 nucleotides agree with TRBD1. The CDR3 runs 14 residues. Germline CDR1 is LNHDA and CDR2 is SQIVND (reference sequence). The junction had 2 bases not matched to a gene; V was cut back by 5 bases and J by 4 bases. Written as DNA, the CDR3 is TGTGCCAGTAGTCGGACAGGGGGGAATCAGCCCCAGCATTTT. This sequence encodes CASSRTGGNQPQHF.

The chain carries TRBV5-1 and TRBJ2-7; 8 positions match TRBD2. V dropped 2 bases and J dropped 4; count of bases not matched to a gene: 20. The CDR3 sequence is 19 residues long. Germline V gene lookup returns CDR1 SGHRS and CDR2 YFSETQ. DNA for the CDR3: TGCGCCAGCAGCTTCCCGGCCGGGCCGGTTCCTGGCGGGAGGTACGAGCAGTACTTC. The encoded protein is CASSFPAGPVPGGRYEQYF.

This clone was picked up one time. This chain connects TRBV9 to TRBJ2-1, with 13 bases fitting TRBD2. Germline CDR1 reads SGDLS; CDR2 reads YYNGEE. The trim removed 4 bases at V and 6 bases at J, leaving 7 bases unmatched. The CDR3 length is 16 residues. For the CDR3, the DNA is TGTGCCAGCAGCAGACGCGGGACTAGCGGGGTCAATGAGCAGTTCTTC. Protein product: CASSRRGTSGVNEQFF.

The chain links TRBV7-9 to TRBJ2-2; the D is unclear. There are 18 residues in the CDR3. Germline V lookup: CDR1 SEHNR, CDR2 FQNEAQ (reference sequence). Deletions cut 1 base from V and 1 base from J, with 16 bases between. CDR3 in amino acids: CASSLEIFLGLNTGELFF. The CDR3, as DNA: TGTGCCAGCAGCTTAGAAATATTCCTAGGATTGAACACCGGGGAGCTGTTTTTT.

V and J are TRBV2 and TRBJ1-5; D is possibly TRBD1 (6 bases). The length of the CDR3 is 15 residues. CDR1 and CDR2 (germline): SNHLY, FYNNEI. With 7 bases removed from V and 2 bases from J, the gap between germline ends came to 15 bases. The CDR3 DNA follows: TGTGCCAGCAACTCAGGGGTACTTGGCAATCAGCCCCAGCATTTT. Its protein is CASNSGVLGNQPQHF.

This chain uses TRBV30 with TRBJ2-7, with 9 bases lining up with TRBD2. The V gene end was trimmed by 4 bases and the J gene end by 4 bases; junction bases not matched to a gene: 8. The CDR3 is 14 amino acids. Germline CDR1 reads GTSNPN; CDR2 reads SVGIG (reference sequence). The CDR3: CAWNSGRAPYEQYF. Here the CDR3 DNA reads TGTGCCTGGAATAGCGGGAGAGCCCCTTACGAGCAGTACTTC.

The chain uses TRBV11-1 and TRBJ2-7; D is uncertain. Trimming cost V 5 bases and J 1 base, with 15 bases left between them. Germline V lookup: CDR1 SGHAT, CDR2 FQDESV (reference sequence). The CDR3 runs to 15 residues. The CDR3 loop is CASSKNRDGSYEQYF. Here the CDR3 DNA reads TGTGCCAGCAGCAAGAACCGAGACGGATCCTACGAGCAGTACTTC. Full variable domain (remainder filled in from reference TRBV11-1 and TRBJ2-7): EAEVAQSPRYKITEKSQAVAFWCDPISGHATLYWYRQILGQGPELLVQFQDESVVDDSQLPKDRFSAERLKGVDSTLKIQPAELGDSAMYLCASSKNRDGSYEQYFGPGTRLTVT.

As for this clone: Other DNA sequences in this sample translate to the same CDR3. This chain uses TRBV7-9 with TRBJ2-7; 10 bases are shared with TRBD2. The CDR3 extends over 15 amino acids. Germline V CDR1 and CDR2: SEHNR, FQNEAQ (reference sequence). The trim removed 3 bases at V and 3 bases at J, leaving 5 bases unmatched. CDR3 nucleotide sequence: TGTGCCAGCAGCTTGGAGGGACTAGCGCGCTACGAGCAGTACTTC. Residues: CASSLEGLARYEQYF.